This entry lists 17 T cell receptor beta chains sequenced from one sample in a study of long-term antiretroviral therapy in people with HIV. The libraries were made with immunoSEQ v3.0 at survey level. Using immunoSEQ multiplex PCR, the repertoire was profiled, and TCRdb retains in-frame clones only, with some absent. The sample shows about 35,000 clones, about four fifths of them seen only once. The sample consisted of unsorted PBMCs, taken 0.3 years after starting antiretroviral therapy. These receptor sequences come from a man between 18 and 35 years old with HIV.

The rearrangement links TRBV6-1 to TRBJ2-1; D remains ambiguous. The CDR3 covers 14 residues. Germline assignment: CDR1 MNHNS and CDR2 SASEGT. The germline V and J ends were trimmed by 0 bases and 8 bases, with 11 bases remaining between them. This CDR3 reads CASSEAPGNHEQFF. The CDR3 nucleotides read TGTGCCAGCAGTGAAGCGCCAGGAAACCATGAGCAGTTCTTC.

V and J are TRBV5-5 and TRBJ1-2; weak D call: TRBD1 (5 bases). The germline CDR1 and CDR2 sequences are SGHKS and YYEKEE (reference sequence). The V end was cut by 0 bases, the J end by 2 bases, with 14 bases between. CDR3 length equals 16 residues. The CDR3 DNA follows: TGTGCCAGCAGCTTGGAACAGGCTCCCATCAACTATGGCTACACCTTC. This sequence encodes CASSLEQAPINYGYTF.

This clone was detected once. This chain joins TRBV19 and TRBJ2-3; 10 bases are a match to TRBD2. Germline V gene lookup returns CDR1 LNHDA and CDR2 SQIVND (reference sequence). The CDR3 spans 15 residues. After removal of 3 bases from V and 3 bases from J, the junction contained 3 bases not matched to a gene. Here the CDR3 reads CASSIGLAVTDTQYF. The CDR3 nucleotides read TGTGCCAGTAGTATCGGACTAGCGGTAACAGATACGCAGTATTTT.

The CDR3 here is CASSLSLQGYEQYF. CDR3 coding DNA: TGTGCCAGCAGTTTATCCCTACAGGGCTACGAGCAGTACTTC. V gene TRBV27 combines with J gene TRBJ2-7, with a weak D call TRBD1 (6 bases). There are 14 residues in the CDR3. The ends were cut back, 0 bases at V and 3 bases at J, with 9 bases in the middle. Looked up from germline, CDR1 is MNHEY and CDR2 is SMNVEV (reference sequence).

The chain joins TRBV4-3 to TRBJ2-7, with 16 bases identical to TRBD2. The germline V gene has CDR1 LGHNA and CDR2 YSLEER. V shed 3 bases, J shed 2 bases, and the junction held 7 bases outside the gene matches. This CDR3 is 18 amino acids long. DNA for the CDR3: TGCGCCAGCAGCCACCTGGGACTAGCGGGAGGGCCACCCTACGAGCAGTACTTC. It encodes CASSHLGLAGGPPYEQYF.

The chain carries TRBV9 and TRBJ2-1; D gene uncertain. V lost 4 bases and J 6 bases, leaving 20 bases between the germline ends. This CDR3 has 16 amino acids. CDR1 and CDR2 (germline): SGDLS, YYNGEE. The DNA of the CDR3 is TGTGCCAGCAGCATCCCGCCGGTGGGTTCGGGCAATGAGCAGTTCTTC. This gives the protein CASSIPPVGSGNEQFF.

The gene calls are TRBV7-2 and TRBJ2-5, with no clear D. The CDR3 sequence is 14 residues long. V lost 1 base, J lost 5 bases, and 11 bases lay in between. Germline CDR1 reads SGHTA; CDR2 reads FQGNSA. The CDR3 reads CASSLDAALETQYF. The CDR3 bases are TGTGCCAGCAGCTTAGATGCAGCTTTGGAGACCCAGTACTTC.

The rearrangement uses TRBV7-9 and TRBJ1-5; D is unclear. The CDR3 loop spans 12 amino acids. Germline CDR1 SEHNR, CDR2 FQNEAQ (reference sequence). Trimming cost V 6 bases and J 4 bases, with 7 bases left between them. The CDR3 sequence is CASSFGNQPQHF. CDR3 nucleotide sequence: TGTGCCAGCAGTTTCGGGAATCAGCCCCAGCATTTT.

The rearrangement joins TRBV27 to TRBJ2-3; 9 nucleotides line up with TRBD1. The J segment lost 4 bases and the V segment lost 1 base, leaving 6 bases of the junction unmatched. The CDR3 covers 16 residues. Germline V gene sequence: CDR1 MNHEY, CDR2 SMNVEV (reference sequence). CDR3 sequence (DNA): TGTGCCAGCAGTTTATTCTCGGGACAGGGTTCAGATACGCAGTATTTT. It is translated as CASSLFSGQGSDTQYF.

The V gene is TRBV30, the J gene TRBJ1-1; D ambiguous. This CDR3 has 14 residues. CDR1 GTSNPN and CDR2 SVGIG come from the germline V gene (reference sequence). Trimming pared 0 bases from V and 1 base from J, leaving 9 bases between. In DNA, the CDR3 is TGTGCCTGGAGTGTTGAACAGAGGAACACTGAAGCTTTCTTT. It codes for CAWSVEQRNTEAFF.

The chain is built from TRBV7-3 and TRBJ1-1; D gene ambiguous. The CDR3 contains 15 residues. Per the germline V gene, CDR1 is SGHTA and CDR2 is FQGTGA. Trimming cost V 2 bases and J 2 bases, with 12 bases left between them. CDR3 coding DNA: TGTGCCAGCAGCTTAGGATCGGGCCGAAACACTGAAGCTTTCTTT. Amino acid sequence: CASSLGSGRNTEAFF.

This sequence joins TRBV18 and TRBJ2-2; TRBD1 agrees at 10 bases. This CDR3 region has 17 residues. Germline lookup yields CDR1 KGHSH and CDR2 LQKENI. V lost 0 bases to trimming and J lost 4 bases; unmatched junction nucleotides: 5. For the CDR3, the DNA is TGTGCCAGCTCACCACCCGGGACAGGGGAGATCACCGGGGAGCTGTTTTTT. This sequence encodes CASSPPGTGEITGELFF.

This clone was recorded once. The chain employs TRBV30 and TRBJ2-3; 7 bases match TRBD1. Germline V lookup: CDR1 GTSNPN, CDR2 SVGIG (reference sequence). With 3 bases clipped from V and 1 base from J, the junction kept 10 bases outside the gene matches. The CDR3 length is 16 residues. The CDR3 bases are TGTGCCTGGAGACGTTGGACAGGCCAAGGCACAGATACGCAGTATTTT. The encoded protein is CAWRRWTGQGTDTQYF.

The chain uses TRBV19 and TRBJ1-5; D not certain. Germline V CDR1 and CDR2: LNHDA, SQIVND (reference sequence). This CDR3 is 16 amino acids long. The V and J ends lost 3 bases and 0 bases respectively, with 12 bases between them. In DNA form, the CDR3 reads TGTGCCAGTAGTATTCCCGCAGCGTATAGCAATCAGCCCCAGCATTTT. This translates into CASSIPAAYSNQPQHF.

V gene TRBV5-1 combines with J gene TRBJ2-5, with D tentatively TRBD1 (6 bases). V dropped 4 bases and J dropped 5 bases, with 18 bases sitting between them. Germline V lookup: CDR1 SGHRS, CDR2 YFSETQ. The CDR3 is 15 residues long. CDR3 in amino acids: CASSLNRVLGETQYF. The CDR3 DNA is TGCGCCAGCAGCCTGAACAGGGTTTTGGGGGAGACCCAGTACTTC.

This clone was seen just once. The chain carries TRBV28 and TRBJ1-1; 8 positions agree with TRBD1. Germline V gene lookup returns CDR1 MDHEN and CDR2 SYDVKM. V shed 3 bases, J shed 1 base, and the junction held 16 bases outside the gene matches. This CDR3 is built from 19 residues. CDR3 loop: CASSFGTGIQYPPNTEAFF. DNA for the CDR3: TGTGCCAGCAGTTTCGGGACAGGTATCCAGTACCCCCCGAACACTGAAGCTTTCTTT. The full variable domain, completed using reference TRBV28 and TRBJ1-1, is DVKVTQSSRYLVKRTGEKVFLECVQDMDHENMFWYRQDPGLGLRLIYFSYDVKMKEKGDIPEGYSVSREKKERFSLILESASTNQTSMYLCASSFGTGIQYPPNTEAFFGQGTRLTVV.

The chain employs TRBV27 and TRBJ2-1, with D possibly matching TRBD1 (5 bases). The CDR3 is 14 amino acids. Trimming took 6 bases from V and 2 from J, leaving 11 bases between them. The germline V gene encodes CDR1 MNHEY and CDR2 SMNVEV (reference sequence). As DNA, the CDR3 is TGTGCCAGCAGGAGCAGGACAACCTACAATGAGCAGTTCTTC. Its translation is CASRSRTTYNEQFF.